The rows below give T cell receptor beta chains drawn from one sample of a study of cytomegalovirus exposure and HLA in healthy donors. The data were produced by immunoSEQ multiplex PCR, yet TCRdb's version contains in-frame clones alone and is incomplete. Of hundreds of thousands of clones listed, around 90% are singletons. Sequenced material: PBMCs. Receptors were obtained from a woman aged 18-29 years in good health and CMV-seronegative. CDR3s include the opening cysteine and the closing phenylalanine or tryptophan. A D gene is named only where the DNA matches it firmly. Size tells how often a clone was seen (once, few, many) or the class of an expanded clone, and some rows leave it out.

cdr3_nt cdr3_aa j_call clone_size cdr3_length d_call v_call
TGTGCCAGCAGCCAAGGTCGAAGGGGCACTGGCGGAGAGACCCAGTACTTC CASSQGRRGTGGETQYF TRBJ2-5 NA 17 NA TRBV4-2
TGTGCCAGTAGTAGTGAGCCATTAAGCGTCTACGAGCAGTACTTC CASSSEPLSVYEQYF TRBJ2-7 NA 15 NA TRBV19
TGTGCCAGCTCCTGGGGGGGGGAGCAGTACTTC CASSWGGEQYF TRBJ2-5 NA 11 TRBD2 TRBV25-1
TGTGCCAGCAGCTTAGTTGGGCCCGTGCCTAATTCACCCCTCCACTTT CASSLVGPVPNSPLHF TRBJ1-6 NA 16 NA TRBV7-6
TGTGCCAGTAGTCTTCAGGGGGTTGGAAACACCATATATTTT CASSLQGVGNTIYF TRBJ1-3 few 14 TRBD1 TRBV19
TGTGCCAGCAGCAAAGGGACAGGGAAATATCATGAAAAACTGTTTTTT CASSKGTGKYHEKLFF TRBJ1-4 once 16 NA TRBV21-1
TGCGCCAGCAGGCTAGCGGCCCGAACTACAACCGGGGAGCTGTTTTTT CASRLAARTTTGELFF TRBJ2-2 NA 16 TRBD2 TRBV4-1
TGTGCCAGCAGCTTGAGACTAGCGGGGAAAGACAATGAGCAGTTCTTC CASSLRLAGKDNEQFF TRBJ2-1 NA 16 TRBD2 TRBV7-2
TGTGCCAGCAGCTGGGACAGGGACTATGGCTACACCTTC CASSWDRDYGYTF TRBJ1-2 NA 13 TRBD1 TRBV5-5
TGTGCCAGCAGCTCCCTGCGTGAAGCTTTCTTT CASSSLREAFF TRBJ1-1 NA 11 NA TRBV6-5
TGTGCCAGCAGAACTCTAAGGGGCGAGGGGGCCTTC CASRTLRGEGAF TRBJ1-2 NA 12 NA TRBV27
TGTGCCAGCAGCTCCCACAGGGGGCCAAACTATGGCTACACCTTC CASSSHRGPNYGYTF TRBJ1-2 NA 15 TRBD1 TRBV7-9
TGTGCCAGCTCACCAGGACAGGGATGGAATGAGCAGTTCTTC CASSPGQGWNEQFF TRBJ2-1 NA 14 TRBD1 TRBV18
TGTGCCTGGAGTCGGTTAGCGGGGGACGCCTACGAGCAGTACTTC CAWSRLAGDAYEQYF TRBJ2-7 NA 15 TRBD2 TRBV30
TGTGCCTGGAGTGAGATGAACAGCCGCGGGGCTTTCTTT CAWSEMNSRGAFF TRBJ1-1 once 13 NA TRBV30
TGTGCCAGCAGCTCCACACAACCTGACAGGGGGGTTAATTCACCCCTCCACTTT CASSSTQPDRGVNSPLHF TRBJ1-6 NA 18 TRBD1 TRBV7-6
TGTGCCAGCAGCTTAGCGACATCAGGCAATCAGCCCCAGCATTTT CASSLATSGNQPQHF TRBJ1-5 NA 15 NA TRBV7-9
TGTGCCAGTAAGAGGACGGACAGGAATTATTCACCCCTCCACTTT CASKRTDRNYSPLHF TRBJ1-6 NA 15 TRBD1 TRBV19
TGTGCCACCAGCAAAAGGACTGCAAATGAAAAACTGTTTTTT CATSKRTANEKLFF TRBJ1-4 NA 14 NA TRBV15
TGTGCCAGCAGTGAGGGGAGGACTTCAAGTTACGAGCAGTACTTC CASSEGRTSSYEQYF TRBJ2-7 NA 15 NA TRBV2
TGTGCCAGCAGCTCAGCGGAGACGGAGTACATTCAGTACTTC CASSSAETEYIQYF TRBJ2-4 many 14 NA TRBV7-9
TGCGCCAGCAGCGGGGACAGTCAGAATGAAAAACTGTTTTTT CASSGDSQNEKLFF TRBJ1-4 NA 14 TRBD1 TRBV5-1
TGTGCCAGCAGTGGGGACAGGAACACTGAAGCTTTCTTT CASSGDRNTEAFF TRBJ1-1 NA 13 TRBD1 TRBV2
TGTGCCATCAGTGAGTCGTTAGCGGGGGGATCCTACAATGAGCAGTTCTTC CAISESLAGGSYNEQFF TRBJ2-1 once 17 TRBD2 TRBV10-3
TGCAGTGGTCAGGGAGGGAATGGCTACACCTTC CSGQGGNGYTF TRBJ1-2 NA 11 NA TRBV20-1
TGTGCCACCACCCCCGGGGTACAGGGAGACTATGGCTACACCTTC CATTPGVQGDYGYTF TRBJ1-2 NA 15 NA TRBV15
TGTGCCAGCAGCCAAGAGCTGACAACAGGGCTCTACACCTTC CASSQELTTGLYTF TRBJ1-2 NA 14 NA TRBV4-2
TGTGCCAGCAGCGGCTCCACAGCGGGGCCCCAGCATTTT CASSGSTAGPQHF TRBJ1-5 NA 13 NA TRBV9
TGTGCCATCAGCTGGGACTCTTACAATGAGCAGTTCTTC CAISWDSYNEQFF TRBJ2-1 NA 13 NA TRBV10-3
TGCGCCAGCAGTGAGTCTAGCGGGGATTACAATGAGCAGTTCTTC CASSESSGDYNEQFF TRBJ2-1 NA 15 TRBD2 TRBV10-1
TGTGCCAGCAGCACCCCTCCACGGGGTGGCTACACCTTC CASSTPPRGGYTF TRBJ1-2 NA 13 NA TRBV5-4
TGTGCCAGCAGCTTGGATCCGCCAGGGGGCTATGGAAACACCATATATTTT CASSLDPPGGYGNTIYF TRBJ1-3 NA 17 TRBD1 TRBV5-6
TGTGCCAGCAGTCGAGGCCGGGACAGGGAATCCTACGAGCAGTACTTC CASSRGRDRESYEQYF TRBJ2-7 few 16 TRBD1 TRBV27
TGCAGCGTTGGAAGAATCGGGACAGGGTTTAAAGATGAGCAGTTCTTC CSVGRIGTGFKDEQFF TRBJ2-1 NA 16 TRBD1 TRBV29-1
TGTGCCAGCAGTGTGGGACAGGGGTTGTACGGCTACACCTTC CASSVGQGLYGYTF TRBJ1-2 NA 14 TRBD1 TRBV2
TGTGCCAGCAGCATATATACCGGGGAGCTGTTTTTT CASSIYTGELFF TRBJ2-2 NA 12 NA TRBV7-2
TGTGCCTCGGGTACCAAGGCTTCCTACGAGCAGTACTTC CASGTKASYEQYF TRBJ2-7 NA 13 NA TRBV25-1
TGTGCCAGTAAGGGACAGATCAATCGGCCCCAGCATTTT CASKGQINRPQHF TRBJ1-5 NA 13 TRBD1 TRBV2
TGTGCCTGGAGTTCTACAGGCGATGGAGGCTACACCTTC CAWSSTGDGGYTF TRBJ1-2 NA 13 NA TRBV30
TGTGCCAGCAGTACAGGGGGCCACGAGCAGTACTTC CASSTGGHEQYF TRBJ2-7 NA 12 TRBD1 TRBV6-5
TGTGCCAGCAGCGGGGGACAGGGAGAGACCCAGTACTTC CASSGGQGETQYF TRBJ2-5 NA 13 TRBD1 TRBV6-4
TGTGCCAGCAGCCAGCTCACTAGCGGGGGGGCTCCACACTACAATGAGCAGTTCTTC CASSQLTSGGAPHYNEQFF TRBJ2-1 once 19 TRBD2 TRBV4-2
TGTGCCAGTAGTCCCCCCCCGGGGTGGGCCACTGAAGCTTTCTTT CASSPPPGWATEAFF TRBJ1-1 NA 15 NA TRBV19
TGTGCCAGCAGCTCCCGGGACAGGGGGCACGAGCAGTACTTC CASSSRDRGHEQYF TRBJ2-7 NA 14 TRBD1 TRBV7-8
TGTGCCAGCAGTTACGGTGAGCAACCCTATGGCTACACCTTC CASSYGEQPYGYTF TRBJ1-2 NA 14 NA TRBV6-5
TGTGCCAGCAGTGAAGTCACCGGGAAAAAACTGTTTTTT CASSEVTGKKLFF TRBJ1-4 NA 13 NA TRBV2
TGTGCCAGCAGTACCGGACAGGCCGGCGTTGGACAGCCCCAGCATTTT CASSTGQAGVGQPQHF TRBJ1-5 NA 16 TRBD1 TRBV6-4
TGTGCCAGCAGTCTCGGGGGGGCGGTCCAAGAGACCCAGTACTTC CASSLGGAVQETQYF TRBJ2-5 NA 15 TRBD2 TRBV6-5
TGTGCCAGCAGTTTTCATGGGGCCGGAGAGACCCAGTACTTC CASSFHGAGETQYF TRBJ2-5 few 14 NA TRBV6-5